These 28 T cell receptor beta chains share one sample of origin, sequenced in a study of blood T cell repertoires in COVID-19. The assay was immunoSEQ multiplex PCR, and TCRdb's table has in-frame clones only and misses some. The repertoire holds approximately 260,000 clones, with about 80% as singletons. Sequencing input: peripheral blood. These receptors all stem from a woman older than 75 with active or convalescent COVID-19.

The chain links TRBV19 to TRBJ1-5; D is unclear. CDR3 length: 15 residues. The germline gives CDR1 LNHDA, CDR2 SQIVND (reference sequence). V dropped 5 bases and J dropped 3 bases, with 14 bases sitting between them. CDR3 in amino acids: CASSFGSGFNQPQHF. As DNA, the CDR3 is TGTGCCAGTAGTTTTGGTTCGGGGTTCAATCAGCCCCAGCATTTT.

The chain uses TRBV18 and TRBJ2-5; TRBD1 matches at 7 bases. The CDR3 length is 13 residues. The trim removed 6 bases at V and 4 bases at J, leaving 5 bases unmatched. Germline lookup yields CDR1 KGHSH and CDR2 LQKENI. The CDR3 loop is CASSTGQAETQYF. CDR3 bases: TGTGCCAGCTCGACAGGACAGGCAGAGACCCAGTACTTC.

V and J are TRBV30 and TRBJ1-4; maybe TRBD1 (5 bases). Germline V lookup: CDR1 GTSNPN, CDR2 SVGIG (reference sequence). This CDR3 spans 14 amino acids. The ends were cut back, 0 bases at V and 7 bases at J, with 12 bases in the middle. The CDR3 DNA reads TGTGCCTGGAGTGTCGGGGGGTATGGTGAAAAACTGTTTTTT. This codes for CAWSVGGYGEKLFF.

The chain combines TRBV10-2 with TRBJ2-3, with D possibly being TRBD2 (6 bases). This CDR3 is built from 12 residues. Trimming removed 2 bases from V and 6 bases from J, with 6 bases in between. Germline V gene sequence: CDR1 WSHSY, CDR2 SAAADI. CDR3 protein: CASSEGGDTQYF. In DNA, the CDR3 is TGCGCCAGCAGTGAGGGAGGGGATACGCAGTATTTT.

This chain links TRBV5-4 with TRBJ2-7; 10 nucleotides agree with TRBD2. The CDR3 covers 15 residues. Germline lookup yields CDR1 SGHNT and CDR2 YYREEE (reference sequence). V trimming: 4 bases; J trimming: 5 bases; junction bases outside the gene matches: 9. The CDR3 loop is CASSPPGLASDEQYF. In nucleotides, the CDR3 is TGTGCCAGCAGCCCCCCGGGACTAGCGTCCGACGAGCAGTACTTC.

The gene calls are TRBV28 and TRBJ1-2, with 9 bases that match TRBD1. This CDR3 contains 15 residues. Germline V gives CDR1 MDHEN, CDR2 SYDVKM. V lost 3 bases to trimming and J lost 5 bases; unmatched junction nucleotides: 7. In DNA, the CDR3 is TGTGCCAGCAGTTTTGTGGGACAGGGTGGGTATGGCTACACCTTC. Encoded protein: CASSFVGQGGYGYTF.

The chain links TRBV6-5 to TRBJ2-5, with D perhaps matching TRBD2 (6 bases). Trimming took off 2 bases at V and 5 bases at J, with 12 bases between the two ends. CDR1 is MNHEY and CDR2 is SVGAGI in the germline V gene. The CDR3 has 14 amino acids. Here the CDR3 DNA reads TGTGCCAGCAGTTACCGGTGGGGGGTGGAGACCCAGTACTTC. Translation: CASSYRWGVETQYF.

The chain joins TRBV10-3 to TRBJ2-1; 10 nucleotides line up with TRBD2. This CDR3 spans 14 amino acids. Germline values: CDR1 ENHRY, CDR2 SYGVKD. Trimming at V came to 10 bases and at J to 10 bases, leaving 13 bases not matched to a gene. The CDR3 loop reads CANAASGRRVEQFF. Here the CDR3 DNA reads TGTGCCAACGCCGCTAGCGGGAGAAGGGTCGAGCAGTTCTTC.

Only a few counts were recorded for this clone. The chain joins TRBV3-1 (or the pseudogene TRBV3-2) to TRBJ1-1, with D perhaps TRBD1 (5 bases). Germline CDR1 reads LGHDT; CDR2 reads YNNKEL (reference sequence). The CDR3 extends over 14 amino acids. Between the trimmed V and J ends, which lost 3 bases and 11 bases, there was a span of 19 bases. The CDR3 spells CASSHRDAGRVAFF. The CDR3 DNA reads TGTGCCAGCAGCCACCGGGACGCGGGACGAGTGGCTTTCTTT.

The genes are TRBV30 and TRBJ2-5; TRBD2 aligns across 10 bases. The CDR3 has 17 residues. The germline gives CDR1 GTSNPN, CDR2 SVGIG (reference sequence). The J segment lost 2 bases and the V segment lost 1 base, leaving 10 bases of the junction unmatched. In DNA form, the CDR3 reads TGTGCCTGGAGTGCAGGACTAGCGGCAACTTTTCAAGAGACCCAGTACTTC. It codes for CAWSAGLAATFQETQYF.

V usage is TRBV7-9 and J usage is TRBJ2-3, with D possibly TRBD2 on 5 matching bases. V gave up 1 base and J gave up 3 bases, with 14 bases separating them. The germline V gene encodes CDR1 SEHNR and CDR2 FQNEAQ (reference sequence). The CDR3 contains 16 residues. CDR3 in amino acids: CASSLEGRGLTDTQYF. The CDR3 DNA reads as TGTGCCAGCAGCTTAGAGGGCCGGGGTCTAACAGATACGCAGTATTTT. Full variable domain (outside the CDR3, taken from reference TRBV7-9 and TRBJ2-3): DTGVSQNPRHKITKRGQNVTFRCDPISEHNRLYWYRQTLGQGPEFLTYFQNEAQLEKSRLLSDRFSAERPKGSFSTLEIQRTEQGDSAMYLCASSLEGRGLTDTQYFGPGTRLTVL.

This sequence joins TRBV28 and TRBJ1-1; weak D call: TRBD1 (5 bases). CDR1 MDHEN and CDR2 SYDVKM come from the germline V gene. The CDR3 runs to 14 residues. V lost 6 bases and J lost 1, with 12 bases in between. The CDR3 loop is CASSSGGENTEAFF. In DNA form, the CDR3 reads TGTGCCAGCAGCTCCGGGGGTGAGAACACTGAAGCTTTCTTT.

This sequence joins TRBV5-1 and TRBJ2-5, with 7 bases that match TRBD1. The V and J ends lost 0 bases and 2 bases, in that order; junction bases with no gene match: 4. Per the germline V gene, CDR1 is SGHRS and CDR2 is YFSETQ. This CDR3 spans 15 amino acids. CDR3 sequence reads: CASSLAGTEQETQYF. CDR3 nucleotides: TGCGCCAGCAGCTTGGCCGGGACAGAACAAGAGACCCAGTACTTC.

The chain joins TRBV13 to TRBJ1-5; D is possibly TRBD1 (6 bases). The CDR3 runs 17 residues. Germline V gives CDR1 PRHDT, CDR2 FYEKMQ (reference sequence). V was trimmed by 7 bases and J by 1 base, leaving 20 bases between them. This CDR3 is CASTIKPPGESNQPQHF. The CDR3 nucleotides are TGTGCCAGCACCATAAAACCCCCAGGGGAGAGCAATCAGCCCCAGCATTTT. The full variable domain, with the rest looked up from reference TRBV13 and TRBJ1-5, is AAGVIQSPRHLIKEKRETATLKCYPIPRHDTVYWYQQGPGQDPQFLISFYEKMQSDKGSIPDRFSAQQFSDYHSELNMSSLELGDSALYFCASTIKPPGESNQPQHFGDGTRLSIL.

CDR3 DNA sequence: TGTGCCAGCAGTATAGGGGACAGAGCCTACGAGCAGTACTTC. Protein sequence: CASSIGDRAYEQYF. This chain uses TRBV28 with TRBJ2-7, with 7 bases matching TRBD1. The CDR3 runs to 14 residues. CDR1 MDHEN and CDR2 SYDVKM come from the germline V gene. Trimming cost V 5 bases and J 2 bases; bases outside gene matches: 6.

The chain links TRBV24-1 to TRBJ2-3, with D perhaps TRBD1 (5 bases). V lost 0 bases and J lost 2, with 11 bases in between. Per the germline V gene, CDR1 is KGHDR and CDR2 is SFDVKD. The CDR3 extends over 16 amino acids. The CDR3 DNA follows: TGTGCCACCAGTGATTTGGACAGAAGTTACACAGATACGCAGTATTTT. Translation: CATSDLDRSYTDTQYF.

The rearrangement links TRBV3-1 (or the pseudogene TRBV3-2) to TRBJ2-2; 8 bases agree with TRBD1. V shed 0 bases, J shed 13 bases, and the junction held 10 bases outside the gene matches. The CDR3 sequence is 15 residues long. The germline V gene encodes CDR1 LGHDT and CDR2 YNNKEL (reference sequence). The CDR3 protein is CASSQDSQGANRLFF. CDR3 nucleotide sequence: TGTGCCAGCAGCCAAGATAGCCAGGGGGCTAATCGGCTGTTTTTT.

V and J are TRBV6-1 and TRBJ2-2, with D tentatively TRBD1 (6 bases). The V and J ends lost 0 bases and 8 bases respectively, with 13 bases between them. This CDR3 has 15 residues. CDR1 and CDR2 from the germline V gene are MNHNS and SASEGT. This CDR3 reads CASSEARTARGELFF. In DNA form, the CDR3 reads TGTGCCAGCAGTGAAGCGAGGACAGCTAGGGGGGAGCTGTTTTTT.

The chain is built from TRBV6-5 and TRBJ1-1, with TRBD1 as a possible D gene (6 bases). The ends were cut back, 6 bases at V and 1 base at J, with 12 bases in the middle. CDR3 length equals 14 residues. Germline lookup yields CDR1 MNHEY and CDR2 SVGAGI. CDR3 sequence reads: CASSRWTENTEAFF. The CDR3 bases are TGTGCCAGCAGCCGTTGGACAGAGAACACTGAAGCTTTCTTT.

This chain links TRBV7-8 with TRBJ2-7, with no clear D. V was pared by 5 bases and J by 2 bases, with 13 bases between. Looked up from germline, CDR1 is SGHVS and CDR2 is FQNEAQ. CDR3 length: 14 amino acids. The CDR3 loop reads CASSTSNRAYEQYF. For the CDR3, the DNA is TGTGCCAGCAGCACGTCAAACAGAGCCTACGAGCAGTACTTC.

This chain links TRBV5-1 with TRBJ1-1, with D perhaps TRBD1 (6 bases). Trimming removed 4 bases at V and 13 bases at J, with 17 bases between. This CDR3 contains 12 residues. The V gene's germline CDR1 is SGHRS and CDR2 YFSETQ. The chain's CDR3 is CASSATQDSYFF. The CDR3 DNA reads TGCGCCAGCAGCGCTACCCAGGACAGTTATTTCTTT.

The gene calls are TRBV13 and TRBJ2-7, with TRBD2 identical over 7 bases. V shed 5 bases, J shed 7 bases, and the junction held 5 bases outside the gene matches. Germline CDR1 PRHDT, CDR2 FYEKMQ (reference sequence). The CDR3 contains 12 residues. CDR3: CASSPTGGEQYF. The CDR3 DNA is TGTGCCAGCAGCCCCACGGGGGGAGAGCAGTACTTC.

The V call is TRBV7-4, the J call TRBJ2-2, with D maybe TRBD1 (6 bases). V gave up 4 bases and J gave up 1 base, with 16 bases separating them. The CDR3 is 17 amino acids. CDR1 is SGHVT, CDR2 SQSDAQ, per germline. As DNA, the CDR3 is TGTGCCAGCAGCTCCCACTGCAGGGGAATGAACACCGGGGAGCTGTTTTTT. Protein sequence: CASSSHCRGMNTGELFF. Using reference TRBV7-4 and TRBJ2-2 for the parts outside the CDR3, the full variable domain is GAGVSQSPRYKVAKRGRDVALRCDSISGHVTLYWYRQTLGQGSEVLTYSQSDAQRDKSGRPSGRFSAERPERSVSTLKIQRTEQGDSAVYLCASSSHCRGMNTGELFFGEGSRLTVL.

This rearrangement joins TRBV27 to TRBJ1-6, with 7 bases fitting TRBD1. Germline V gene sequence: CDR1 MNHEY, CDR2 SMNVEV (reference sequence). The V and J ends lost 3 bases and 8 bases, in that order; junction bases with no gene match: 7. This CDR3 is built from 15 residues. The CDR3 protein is CASSFDRVGDSPLHF. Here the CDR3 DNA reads TGTGCCAGCAGTTTTGACAGGGTGGGAGATTCACCCCTCCACTTT.

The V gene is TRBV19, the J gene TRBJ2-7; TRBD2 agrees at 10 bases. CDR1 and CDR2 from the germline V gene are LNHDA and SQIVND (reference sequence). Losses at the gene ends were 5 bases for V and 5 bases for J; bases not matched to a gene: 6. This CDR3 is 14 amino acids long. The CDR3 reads CASSLVAGGNEQYF. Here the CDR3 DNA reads TGTGCCAGTAGTTTGGTAGCGGGAGGCAACGAGCAGTACTTC.

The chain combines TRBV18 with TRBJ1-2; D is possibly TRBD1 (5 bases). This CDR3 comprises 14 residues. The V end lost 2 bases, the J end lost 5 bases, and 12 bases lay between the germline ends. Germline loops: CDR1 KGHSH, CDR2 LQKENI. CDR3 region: CASSPGQEGYGYTF. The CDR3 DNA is TGTGCCAGCTCACCAGGGCAGGAGGGGTATGGCTACACCTTC.

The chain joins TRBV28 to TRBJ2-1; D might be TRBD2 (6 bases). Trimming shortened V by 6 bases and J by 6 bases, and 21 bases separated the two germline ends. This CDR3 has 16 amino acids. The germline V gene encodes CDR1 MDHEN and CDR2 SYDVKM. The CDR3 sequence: CASSGPRNWDFNEQFF. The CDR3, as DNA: TGTGCCAGCAGCGGCCCCCGGAACTGGGACTTCAATGAGCAGTTCTTC.

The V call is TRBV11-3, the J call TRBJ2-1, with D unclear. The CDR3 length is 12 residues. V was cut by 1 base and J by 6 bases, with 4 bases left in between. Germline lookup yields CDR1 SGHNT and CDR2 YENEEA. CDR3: CASSLGVNEQFF. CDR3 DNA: TGTGCCAGCAGCTTAGGAGTCAATGAGCAGTTCTTC.